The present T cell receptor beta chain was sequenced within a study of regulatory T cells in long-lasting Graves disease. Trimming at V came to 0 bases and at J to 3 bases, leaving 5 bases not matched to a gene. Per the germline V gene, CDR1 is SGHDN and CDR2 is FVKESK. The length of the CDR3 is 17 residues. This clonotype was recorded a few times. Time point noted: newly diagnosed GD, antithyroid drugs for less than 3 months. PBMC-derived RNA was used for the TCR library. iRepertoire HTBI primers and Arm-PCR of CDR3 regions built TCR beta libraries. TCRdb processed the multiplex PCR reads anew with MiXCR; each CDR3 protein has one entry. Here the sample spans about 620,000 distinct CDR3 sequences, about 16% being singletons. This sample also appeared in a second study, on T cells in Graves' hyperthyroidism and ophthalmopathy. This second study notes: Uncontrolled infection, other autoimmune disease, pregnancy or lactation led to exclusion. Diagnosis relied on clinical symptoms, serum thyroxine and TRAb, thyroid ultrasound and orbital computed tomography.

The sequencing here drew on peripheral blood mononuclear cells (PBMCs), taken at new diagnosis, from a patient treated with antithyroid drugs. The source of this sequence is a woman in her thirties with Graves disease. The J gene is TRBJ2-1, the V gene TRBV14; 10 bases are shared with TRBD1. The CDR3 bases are TGTGCCAGCAGCCAAGAGCGACAGGGGGCTTTCTACAATGAGCAGTTCTTC. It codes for CASSQERQGAFYNEQFF.